This TCR beta chain is drawn from a study of OX40 agonist ivuxolimab in advanced cancers. Study results and limitations: The investigators did not determine what antigen specificity the expanded peripheral T cells had.

Germline CDR1 LNHDA, CDR2 SQIVND (reference sequence). CDR3 size: 8 residues. Comment on this clone: What it recognizes is unknown.

Assay: immunoSEQ multiplex PCR; the TCRdb copy retains only in-frame clones and omits some. This sample has roughly 35,000 clones, with about 78% found just once. This receptor was obtained from an adult with an advanced solid tumor such as melanoma, head and neck, liver or kidney cancer. The source was CD4+ or CD8+ T cells sorted from blood, collected in a trial of the OX40 agonist ivuxolimab. This rearrangement joins TRBV19 to TRBJ1-1; D unresolved. The CDR3 sequence is CVNTEAFF. The CDR3 nucleotides are TGTGTCAACACTGAAGCTTTCTTT.